This TCR beta chain stems from a study of T-cell memory formation after mild COVID-19. Study results and caveats: Mostly located in CM and EM were contracting CD4+ clones, with contracting CD8+ clones located in EMRA. In second-wave clones peaking day 37, SARS-CoV-2 specificity remained unconfirmed. The pre-infection memory compartment contained some responding clones, suggesting cross-reactive memory joined.

About this clonotype itself: Its antigen is unknown.

In TCRdb, the 5' RACE reads were re-called with MiXCR into one record per CDR3 protein. The table records roughly 510,000 distinct CDR3 sequences, around 16% of them present only once. Germline V lookup: CDR1 MDHEN, CDR2 SYDVKM. V was shortened by 5 bases and J by 3 bases, with 13 bases between the two germline ends. This CDR3 is 14 amino acids long. This TCR derives from an adult woman who had mild COVID-19 (a few samples of this study predate the infection). Cell type and time point are not known. The rearrangement uses TRBV28 and TRBJ1-1; no firm D call. Sequencing used PBMCs or a T cell subset sorted from them (not recorded which). As DNA, the CDR3 is TGTGCCAGCAGTGATCCGGGTAGAGACACTGAAGCTTTCTTT. This translates into CASSDPGRDTEAFF. Full variable domain (outside the CDR3, taken from reference TRBV28 and TRBJ1-1): DVKVTQSSRYLVKRTGEKVFLECVQDMDHENMFWYRQDPGLGLRLIYFSYDVKMKEKGDIPEGYSVSREKKERFSLILESASTNQTSMYLCASSDPGRDTEAFFGQGTRLTVV.